The 28 T cell receptor beta chains listed next were all sequenced from one sample in a study of T-cell memory formation after mild COVID-19. TCRdb passed the 5' RACE reads through MiXCR, listing each CDR3 protein once. Of approximately 300,000 distinct CDR3 sequences in the sample, approximately 15% are singletons; the top ten hold around 22%. Sequenced material: PBMCs or a T cell subset sorted from them (not recorded which). The receptors were sampled from a man in his late teens or twenties who had mild COVID-19 (a few samples of this study predate the infection). Cell type and time point are not known.

This clonotype showed up many times. J is TRBJ2-5 and V is TRBV7-2, with a weak D call TRBD2 (5 bases). Looked up from germline, CDR1 is SGHTA and CDR2 is FQGNSA. The CDR3 is made up of 13 amino acids. Trimming took off 5 bases at V and 4 bases at J, with 11 bases between the two ends. CDR3 bases: TGTGCCAGCAGCCCCACGGGGTTAGAGACCCAGTACTTC. Protein product: CASSPTGLETQYF.

The J gene is TRBJ1-2, the V gene TRBV6-5; the D is unclear. Germline lookup yields CDR1 MNHEY and CDR2 SVGAGI. Trimming shortened V by 2 bases and J by 6 bases, and 10 bases separated the two germline ends. The CDR3 consists of 13 residues. The CDR3 is CASSYVHHNGYTF. CDR3 sequence (DNA): TGTGCCAGCAGTTACGTCCACCACAATGGCTACACCTTC.

The chain carries TRBV4-3 and TRBJ2-1; D gene ambiguous. V was trimmed by 0 bases and J by 2 bases, leaving 8 bases between them. CDR3 size: 15 residues. Germline CDR1 is LGHNA and CDR2 is YSLEER. This chain's CDR3 is CASSQDRAPYNEQFF. CDR3 DNA: TGCGCCAGCAGCCAAGACCGGGCCCCCTACAATGAGCAGTTCTTC.

The J gene is TRBJ1-2, the V gene TRBV6-1; D unresolved. V was shortened by 5 bases and J by 2 bases, with 9 bases between the two germline ends. Per the germline V gene, CDR1 is MNHNS and CDR2 is SASEGT. This CDR3 region has 13 residues. CDR3 DNA: TGTGCCAGCAGTTTCAGCCGAAACTATGGCTACACCTTC. It codes for CASSFSRNYGYTF.

This clonotype was recorded a few times. The V gene is TRBV4-3, the J gene TRBJ2-2; 8 nucleotides match TRBD2. V shed 0 bases, J shed 6 bases, and the junction held 6 bases outside the gene matches. The CDR3 sequence is 16 residues long. Looked up from germline, CDR1 is LGHNA and CDR2 is YSLEER. The CDR3 sequence is CASSQDVGGAAGELFF. The CDR3 DNA sequence: TGCGCCAGCAGCCAAGATGTCGGGGGGGCAGCCGGGGAGCTGTTTTTT.

The chain has TRBV5-3 and TRBJ2-7; weak D call: TRBD1 (5 bases). TRBV5-3 is classed as an ORF, of uncertain function. Trimming left V 5 bases short and J 3 bases short, with 18 bases between. This CDR3 is 15 amino acids long. CDR3 in DNA: TGTGCCAGAAGACAGGACGCGCAGGGTTACTACGAGCAGTACGTC. This sequence encodes CARRQDAQGYYEQYV.

This chain uses TRBV2 with TRBJ1-5; no clear D. The V and J ends lost 8 bases and 0 bases respectively, with 11 bases between them. Germline CDR1 and CDR2: SNHLY and FYNNEI. The CDR3 spans 14 residues. CDR3: CASFNGISNQPQHF. DNA of the CDR3: TGTGCCAGCTTTAACGGCATTAGCAATCAGCCCCAGCATTTT.

The table lists this clonotype with many counts. V and J are TRBV4-1 and TRBJ2-2; 11 bases map to TRBD1. The CDR3 length is 19 residues. Germline values: CDR1 MGHRA, CDR2 YSYEKL. J gave up 4 bases and V 1 base, and 11 bases lay outside the gene matches. The CDR3 DNA follows: TGCGCCAGCAGCCAAGCTCCGGACAGGGGGCCCTCGGGCACCGGGGAGCTGTTTTTT. Amino acid sequence: CASSQAPDRGPSGTGELFF.

The chain links TRBV15 to TRBJ2-1; 9 bases are shared with TRBD2. V gave up 0 bases and J gave up 8 bases; unmatched junction bases: 11. The CDR3 has 17 residues. Germline-derived CDR1 and CDR2 are LNHNV and YYDKDF (reference sequence). CDR3 residues: CATSREARRGGVDEQFF. Written as DNA, the CDR3 is TGTGCCACCAGCAGAGAAGCGAGGCGGGGGGGAGTCGATGAGCAGTTCTTC.

The rearrangement uses TRBV5-1 and TRBJ1-2; a weak D match, TRBD1 (6 bases). The germline V and J ends were trimmed by 6 bases and 3 bases, with 15 bases remaining between them. The CDR3 covers 14 residues. Germline loops: CDR1 SGHRS, CDR2 YFSETQ. Written as DNA, the CDR3 is TGCGCCAGCAACATACAGGGCAGGGACTATGGCTACACCTTC. It yields the protein CASNIQGRDYGYTF.

This clonotype has more than one count but fewer than ten. The gene calls are TRBV7-2 and TRBJ2-3; 9 bases map to TRBD1. CDR1 is SGHTA, CDR2 FQGNSA, per germline. The CDR3 is 16 amino acids. Unmatched junction bases numbered 9, after V lost 4 bases and J lost 4 bases. The CDR3 protein is CASSSDWTGAADTQYF. For the CDR3, the DNA is TGTGCCAGCAGCTCAGACTGGACAGGGGCGGCAGATACGCAGTATTTT.

This clonotype appeared a few times. The gene calls are TRBV20-1 and TRBJ2-5; a possible D gene is TRBD2 (6 bases). V was cut by 2 bases and J by 0 bases, with 13 bases left in between. The germline CDR1 and CDR2 sequences are DFQATT and SNEGSKA (reference sequence). This CDR3 has 15 amino acids. This CDR3 is CSARRSGWDQETQYF. CDR3 coding DNA: TGCAGTGCTAGAAGGAGCGGGTGGGACCAAGAGACCCAGTACTTC.

This clonotype turned up a few times. The V gene is TRBV20-1, the J gene TRBJ2-2, with D tentatively TRBD1 or TRBD2 (5 bases each). The CDR3 is made up of 14 amino acids. Germline V gene lookup returns CDR1 DFQATT and CDR2 SNEGSKA (reference sequence). V dropped 1 base and J dropped 4 bases, with 10 bases sitting between them. CDR3 region: CSARAGTGTGELFF. CDR3 DNA: TGCAGTGCTAGAGCGGGGACCGGCACCGGGGAGCTGTTTTTT.

This clonotype was detected a few times. The J gene is TRBJ2-3, the V gene TRBV7-2, with D perhaps matching TRBD2 (6 bases). The V gene's germline CDR1 is SGHTA and CDR2 FQGNSA. V gave up 5 bases and J gave up 2 bases, with 17 bases separating them. CDR3 length: 16 residues. CDR3 in DNA: TGTGCCAGCAGCCCCGGAGGGCTAGCTTTCACAGATACGCAGTATTTT. Protein: CASSPGGLAFTDTQYF.

In this sample, this clonotype turned up many times. The chain has TRBV5-1 and TRBJ1-1; TRBD1 is a possible D gene (5 bases). This CDR3 spans 14 amino acids. From germline, CDR1 is SGHRS and CDR2 YFSETQ. The V end was cut by 4 bases, the J end by 4 bases, with 14 bases between. Written as DNA, the CDR3 is TGCGCCAGCAGCGCAACTTCCGGGGGCACTGAAGCTTTCTTT. It translates to CASSATSGGTEAFF.

This clonotype was picked up a small number of times. The chain has TRBV4-1 and TRBJ2-1; 7 bases agree with TRBD2. The CDR3 length is 16 residues. V lost 1 base and J lost 8; bases outside the gene matches: 11. Germline loops: CDR1 MGHRA, CDR2 YSYEKL. CDR3 loop: CASSQVWGGLSDEQFF. The CDR3 DNA is TGCGCCAGCAGCCAAGTTTGGGGGGGACTGTCCGATGAGCAGTTCTTC.

The chain combines TRBV2 with TRBJ2-7; 9 nucleotides match TRBD2. The CDR3 totals 15 residues. The germline gives CDR1 SNHLY, CDR2 FYNNEI. J gave up 0 bases and V 6 bases, and 6 bases lay outside the gene matches. The CDR3 DNA follows: TGTGCCAGCAGGGAGACTAGCGGTTCCTCCTACGAGCAGTACGTC. Its translation: CASRETSGSSYEQYV.

The chain recombines TRBV6-6 with TRBJ2-7; D tentatively reads TRBD1 or TRBD2 (5 bases each). Germline V gene data show CDR1 as MNHNY and CDR2 as SVGAGI (reference sequence). Trimming pared 7 bases from V and 0 bases from J, leaving 13 bases between. CDR3 length: 14 amino acids. CDR3 loop: CASTGTVSSYEQYV. The CDR3 DNA is TGTGCCAGCACCGGGACGGTAAGCTCCTACGAGCAGTACGTC.

The rearrangement links TRBV4-2 to TRBJ1-1, with TRBD1 identical over 10 bases. This CDR3 has 16 amino acids. Germline assignment: CDR1 LGHNA and CDR2 YNFKEQ. V shed 4 bases and J 5 bases; nucleotides not matched to a gene: 10. This chain's CDR3 is CASSLIGTGEWTEAFF. The DNA of the CDR3 is TGTGCCAGCAGCCTCATCGGGACAGGGGAGTGGACTGAAGCTTTCTTT.

This clonotype appeared many times. The chain joins TRBV10-3 to TRBJ1-5, with a weak D call TRBD1 (5 bases). The V gene's germline CDR1 is ENHRY and CDR2 SYGVKD. The CDR3 length is 17 residues. V shed 0 bases and J shed 5 bases, with 17 bases lying between them. Here the CDR3 reads CAISESEGSHFYQPQHF. In DNA, the CDR3 is TGTGCCATCAGTGAGTCCGAGGGGTCCCACTTCTATCAGCCCCAGCATTTT.

This clonotype was seen ten or more times. The chain carries TRBV2 and TRBJ2-5; TRBD1 matches at 7 bases. The germline gives CDR1 SNHLY, CDR2 FYNNEI. V shed 7 bases and J 9 bases; nucleotides not matched to a gene: 11. This CDR3 spans 13 amino acids. This chain's CDR3 is CASKERGTAPQYF. Here the CDR3 DNA reads TGTGCCAGCAAGGAGCGTGGGACAGCCCCCCAGTACTTC.

V and J are TRBV4-2 and TRBJ2-7, with D perhaps TRBD2 (6 bases). The CDR3 contains 15 residues. CDR1 is LGHNA and CDR2 is YNFKEQ in the germline V gene. The V end was cut by 1 base, the J end by 4 bases, with 14 bases between. The CDR3 region is CASSQGPGGYYEQYF. CDR3 sequence (DNA): TGTGCCAGCAGCCAAGGCCCTGGGGGGTATTACGAGCAGTACTTC.

This clonotype turned up a few times. The chain employs TRBV4-3 and TRBJ1-2; TRBD1 agrees at 9 bases. Germline CDR1 and CDR2: LGHNA and YSLEER. Unmatched junction bases numbered 5, after V lost 0 bases and J lost 0 bases. The length of the CDR3 is 17 residues. CDR3 loop: CASSQDPGQGANYGYTF. DNA for the CDR3: TGCGCCAGCAGCCAAGATCCGGGACAGGGAGCTAACTATGGCTACACCTTC.

This clonotype has a count of ten or more. The chain has TRBV4-2 and TRBJ1-3; D remains ambiguous. The germline V gene encodes CDR1 LGHNA and CDR2 YNFKEQ. This CDR3 contains 13 residues. V was cut by 2 bases and J by 4 bases, with 6 bases left in between. The CDR3 nucleotides are TGTGCCAGCAGCCAATGGAGGGGAAACACCATATATTTT. This gives the protein CASSQWRGNTIYF.

This clonotype appeared a few times. The CDR3 DNA reads TGCAGTGCGGGACAGGGCCCACGTATAGAAAAACTGTTTTTT. It codes for CSAGQGPRIEKLFF. The chain combines TRBV20-1 with TRBJ1-4, with 9 bases lining up with TRBD1. The V gene's germline CDR1 is DFQATT and CDR2 SNEGSKA (reference sequence). The CDR3 is 14 amino acids. Trimming cost V 6 bases and J 8 bases; bases outside gene matches: 10.

This chain joins TRBV21-1 and TRBJ2-7; TRBD1 is the table's D call and was not checked against the DNA. TRBV21-1 is designated a pseudogene. The CDR3 is 12 residues long. CDR3 sequence: CASSNGDRDRYV. The CDR3 DNA reads TGTGCCAGCAGCAATGGGGACAGGGATCGATACGTC.

The gene calls are TRBV15 and TRBJ2-4; 7 bases fit TRBD1. The V segment lost 8 bases and the J segment 2 bases; nucleotides outside the gene matches: 12. Germline loops: CDR1 LNHNV, CDR2 YYDKDF (reference sequence). CDR3 length: 16 residues. The CDR3 spells CATGAMDRPSKNIQYF. CDR3 sequence (DNA): TGTGCCACCGGGGCGATGGACAGGCCGTCCAAAAACATTCAGTACTTC.

This clonotype was detected ten times or more. The chain carries TRBV12-3 or TRBV12-4 and TRBJ2-1, with 9 bases matching TRBD1. CDR3 length: 15 amino acids. After removal of 5 bases from V and 4 bases from J, the junction contained 6 bases not matched to a gene. The CDR3 region is CASSPLGTGYNEQFF. The CDR3 DNA reads TGTGCCAGCAGTCCCTTGGGGACAGGGTACAATGAGCAGTTCTTC.